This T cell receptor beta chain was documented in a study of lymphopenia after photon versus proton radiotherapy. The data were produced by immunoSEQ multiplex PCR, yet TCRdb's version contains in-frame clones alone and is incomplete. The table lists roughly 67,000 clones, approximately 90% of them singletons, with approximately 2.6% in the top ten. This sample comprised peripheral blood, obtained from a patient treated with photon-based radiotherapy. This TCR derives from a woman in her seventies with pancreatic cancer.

CDR3 sequence (DNA): TGTGCCAGCAGCGGCCTAGCGGGAGGGGCCGAGACCCAGTACTTC. It codes for CASSGLAGGAETQYF. The gene calls are TRBV7-2 and TRBJ2-5; 12 nucleotides line up with TRBD2. With 5 bases clipped from V and 5 bases from J, the junction kept 6 bases outside the gene matches. The germline CDR1 and CDR2 sequences are SGHTA and FQGNSA. This CDR3 has 15 amino acids.